These 20 T cell receptor beta chains originate from one sample sequenced in a study of T cells expressing NK-cell markers. TCRdb re-called the 5' RACE reads and catalogs CDR3 proteins one per entry, DNA excluded. The data include 160,000 or so distinct CDR3 sequences; the top ten clones carry about a fifth. Sequencing input: blood T cells: a sorted CD56 or NKG2C T cell subset, CD4+ or CD8+ T cells, or bulk PBMC T cells (not recorded which). The receptors stem from a woman aged 18-69 years in good health.

V is TRBV20-1 and J is TRBJ2-1; TCRdb gives TRBD2 as the D gene, but with no DNA this cannot be confirmed. The CDR3 has 15 residues. Germline CDR1 reads DFQATT; CDR2 reads SNEGSKA (reference sequence). The CDR3 is CSATYPGLVNNEQFF.

The chain uses TRBV7-2 and TRBJ2-1; TCRdb returns TRBD1, unconfirmable since there is no DNA. The CDR3 runs to 14 residues. Germline V gives CDR1 SGHTA, CDR2 FQGNSA. CDR3 protein: CASTRDRSYNEQFF.

V usage is TRBV30 and J usage is TRBJ2-3. CDR3 size: 14 residues. Germline loops: CDR1 GTSNPN, CDR2 SVGIG (reference sequence). This CDR3 is CAWTRSHLTDTQYF.

The chain couples TRBV6-2 or TRBV6-3 to TRBJ2-5; TCRdb's D call, TRBD1, is unchecked because there is no DNA. The CDR3 sequence is 15 residues long. Germline CDR1 is MNHEY and CDR2 is SVGEGT. CDR3 in amino acids: CASSPPGAHQETQYF.

The J gene is TRBJ1-6, the V gene TRBV12-3 or TRBV12-4; the D call from TCRdb, TRBD1, cannot be confirmed without DNA. This CDR3 spans 15 amino acids. The CDR3 spells CASSRDRPTNSPLHF.

V and J are TRBV5-1 and TRBJ1-6. The CDR3 has 15 residues. The germline CDR1 and CDR2 sequences are SGHRS and YFSETQ. The CDR3 reads CASSLGTDYNSPLHF.

The chain employs TRBV12-3 or TRBV12-4 and TRBJ1-2; TCRdb outputs TRBD1, but without DNA this stays unchecked. This CDR3 is built from 15 residues. The CDR3 is CASSFPGRGSYGYTF.

The chain employs TRBV20-1 and TRBJ2-3; absent DNA, TCRdb's TRBD2 call cannot be checked. The germline V gene encodes CDR1 DFQATT and CDR2 SNEGSKA (reference sequence). The length of the CDR3 is 14 residues. CDR3 loop: CSAGTSGTGDTQYF.

The V gene is TRBV7-6, the J gene TRBJ1-3; TCRdb's assignment of TRBD1 cannot be checked, as there is no DNA. Germline CDR1 is SGHVS and CDR2 is FNYEAQ. The CDR3 runs 16 residues. CDR3 region: CASRLGQGLSGNTIYF.

This sequence joins TRBV12-3 or TRBV12-4 and TRBJ1-3. CDR3 size: 11 residues. The CDR3 reads CASGMGNTIYF.

The chain has TRBV18 and TRBJ2-1; with no DNA, the TCRdb D assignment of TRBD2 cannot be verified. Germline CDR1 KGHSH, CDR2 LQKENI. The CDR3 has 16 residues. This chain's CDR3 is CASSPPFLLAWDEQFF.

The chain joins TRBV5-5 to TRBJ2-7; TCRdb names TRBD1, which stays unverified in the absence of DNA. Germline-derived CDR1 and CDR2 are SGHKS and YYEKEE (reference sequence). CDR3 length equals 15 residues. The CDR3 reads CASSKFGTPGYEQYF.

The CDR3 is CSARWGPNNSPLHF. The V and J genes are TRBV20-1 and TRBJ1-6; TCRdb names TRBD1, which stays unverified in the absence of DNA. Germline CDR1 reads DFQATT; CDR2 reads SNEGSKA (reference sequence). CDR3 size: 14 residues.

V and J are TRBV7-9 and TRBJ1-1. CDR3 length equals 13 residues. CDR1 is SEHNR and CDR2 is FQNEAQ in the germline V gene (reference sequence). The CDR3 spells CASSPEGLAEAFF.

The chain employs TRBV7-2 and TRBJ2-1; the TCRdb call, TRBD2, lacks DNA for checking. Germline CDR1 reads SGHTA; CDR2 reads FQGNSA. This CDR3 is built from 16 residues. CDR3 sequence reads: CASSLDSGRWGNEQFF.

The V call is TRBV20-1, the J call TRBJ2-3; TCRdb names TRBD2, which stays unverified in the absence of DNA. CDR3 length equals 17 residues. The germline gives CDR1 DFQATT, CDR2 SNEGSKA (reference sequence). CDR3 sequence reads: CSARDRKRGVGTDTQYF.

The chain joins TRBV4-2 to TRBJ1-6; the D call of TRBD1 rests on TCRdb alone, since no DNA is present to check it. The CDR3 sequence is 15 residues long. Germline CDR1 and CDR2: LGHNA and YNFKEQ. The CDR3 is CASSQPGQRNSPLHF.

The V gene is TRBV5-1, the J gene TRBJ2-1; TCRdb calls TRBD2, which cannot be checked without DNA. The germline gives CDR1 SGHRS, CDR2 YFSETQ. The CDR3 runs to 15 residues. The CDR3 here is CASSLNGGARDEQFF.

The CDR3 here is CASSLDWDRNYGYTF. The chain has TRBV5-1 and TRBJ1-2; as DNA is missing, the TRBD1 call by TCRdb cannot be tested. The CDR3 runs 15 residues. In germline, CDR1 is SGHRS, CDR2 YFSETQ.

The chain carries TRBV5-1 and TRBJ2-1. CDR1 is SGHRS, CDR2 YFSETQ, per germline. This CDR3 spans 14 amino acids. The CDR3 is CASSLGSTDNEQFF.